The TCR beta chain under discussion was sequenced for a study of blood T cell repertoires in COVID-19. Study-wide context: Spain, Italy and the United States supplied samples that represented acute and convalescent COVID-19. From T cells, B-cell-depleted T cells, or PBMCs came the material, which was cDNA or gDNA.

In the authors' methods: Reference gene primer amplification gave nucleated cell count estimates. Method: immunoSEQ multiplex PCR; TCRdb's copy keeps in-frame clones and lacks some. From that table come the V and J calls and clone size; the DNA was used to work out D and trimming. The sample contains 100,000 to 110,000 clones, 85% of which appear only once. Unmatched junction bases numbered 11, after V lost 5 bases and J lost 4 bases. The CDR3 totals 17 residues. CDR1 is SGHVS and CDR2 is FNYEAQ in the germline V gene. This sequence was found in a human donor in a cohort sampled during active COVID-19. V usage is TRBV7-6 and J usage is TRBJ1-6, with 7 positions matching TRBD1. The sequenced sample consisted of peripheral blood. The CDR3, as DNA: TGTGCCAGCAGCCCGTTACAGGGGCGGACATATAATTCACCCCTCCACTTT. This sequence encodes CASSPLQGRTYNSPLHF.